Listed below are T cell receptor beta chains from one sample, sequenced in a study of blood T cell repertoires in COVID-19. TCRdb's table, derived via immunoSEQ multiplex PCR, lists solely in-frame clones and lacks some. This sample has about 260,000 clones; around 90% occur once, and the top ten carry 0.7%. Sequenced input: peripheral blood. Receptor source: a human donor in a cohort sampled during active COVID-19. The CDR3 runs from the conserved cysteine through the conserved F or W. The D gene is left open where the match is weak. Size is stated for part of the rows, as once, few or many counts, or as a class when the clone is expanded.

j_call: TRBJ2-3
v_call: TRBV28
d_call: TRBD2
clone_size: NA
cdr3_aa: CASRSAGEGDTQYF
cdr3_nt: TGTGCCAGCAGATCGGCGGGAGAGGGGGATACGCAGTATTTT

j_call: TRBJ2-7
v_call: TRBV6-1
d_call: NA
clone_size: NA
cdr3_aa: CASSDRGLYEQYF
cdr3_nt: TGTGCCAGCAGTGACAGGGGTTTGTACGAGCAGTACTTC

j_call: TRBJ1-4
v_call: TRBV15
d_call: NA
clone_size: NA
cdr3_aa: CATSKSGGGNEKLFF
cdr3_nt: TGTGCCACCAGCAAGTCTGGTGGAGGTAATGAAAAACTGTTTTTT

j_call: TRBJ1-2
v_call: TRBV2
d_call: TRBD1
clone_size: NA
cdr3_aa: CASRGQEPILGYTF
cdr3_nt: TGTGCCAGCAGGGGACAGGAGCCCATCCTTGGCTACACCTTC

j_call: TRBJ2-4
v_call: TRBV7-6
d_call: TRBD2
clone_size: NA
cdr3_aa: CASSFSGGFRGNIQYF
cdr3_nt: TGTGCCAGCAGCTTTAGCGGGGGCTTTCGGGGGAACATTCAGTACTTC

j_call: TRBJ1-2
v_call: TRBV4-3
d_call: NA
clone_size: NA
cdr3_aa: CASSQVPGSYGYTF
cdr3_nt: TGCGCCAGCAGCCAAGTTCCCGGGTCCTATGGCTACACCTTC

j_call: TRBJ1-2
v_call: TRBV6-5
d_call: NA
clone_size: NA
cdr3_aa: CASCRLGPVYGYTF
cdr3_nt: TGTGCCAGCTGCCGATTGGGCCCCGTCTATGGCTACACCTTC

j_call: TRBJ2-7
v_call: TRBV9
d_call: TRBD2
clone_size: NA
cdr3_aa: CASSVGGGSPYEQYF
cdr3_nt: TGTGCCAGCAGCGTAGGGGGAGGGTCTCCCTACGAGCAGTACTTC

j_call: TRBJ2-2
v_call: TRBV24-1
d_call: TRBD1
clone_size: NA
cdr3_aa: CATSVLTGTAGELFF
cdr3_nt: TGTGCCACCAGTGTCCTGACAGGGACAGCCGGGGAGCTGTTTTTT

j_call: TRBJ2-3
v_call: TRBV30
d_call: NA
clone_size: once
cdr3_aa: CAWTPLASSTDTQYF
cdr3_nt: TGTGCCTGGACCCCCCTCGCGTCAAGCACAGATACGCAGTATTTT

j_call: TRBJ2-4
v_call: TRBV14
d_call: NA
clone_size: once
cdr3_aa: CASSHYGQSNIQYF
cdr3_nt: TGTGCCAGCAGCCATTATGGACAGAGCAACATTCAGTACTTC

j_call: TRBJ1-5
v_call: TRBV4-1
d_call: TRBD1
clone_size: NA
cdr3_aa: CASSQGTGTGGGQPQHF
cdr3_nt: TGCGCCAGCAGCCAAGGAACCGGGACAGGGGGTGGGCAGCCCCAGCATTTT

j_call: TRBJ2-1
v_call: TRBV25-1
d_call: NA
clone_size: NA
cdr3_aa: CASRGPGGPYNEQFF
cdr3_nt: TGTGCCAGCAGGGGACCGGGGGGCCCCTACAATGAGCAGTTCTTC

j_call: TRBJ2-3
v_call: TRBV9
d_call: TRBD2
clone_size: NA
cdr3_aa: CASSVSGHPGGITDTQYF
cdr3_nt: TGTGCCAGCAGCGTGAGTGGACACCCGGGAGGTATCACAGATACGCAGTATTTT

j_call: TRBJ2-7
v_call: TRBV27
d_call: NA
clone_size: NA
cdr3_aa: CASLRIPAYEQYF
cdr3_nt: TGTGCCAGCTTGCGGATCCCAGCTTACGAGCAGTACTTC

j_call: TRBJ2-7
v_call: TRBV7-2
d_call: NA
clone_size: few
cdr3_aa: CASSLGVQGGNEQYF
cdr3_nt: TGTGCCAGCAGCCTCGGAGTGCAGGGAGGCAACGAGCAGTACTTC

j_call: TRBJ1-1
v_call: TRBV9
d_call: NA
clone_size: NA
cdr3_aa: CASSGPSADTEAFF
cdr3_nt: TGTGCCAGCAGCGGCCCGTCGGCGGACACTGAAGCTTTCTTT

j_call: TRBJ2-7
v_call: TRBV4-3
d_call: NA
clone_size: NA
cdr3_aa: CASSQDSGRQEQYF
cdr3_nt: TGCGCCAGCAGCCAAGATTCGGGTAGGCAGGAGCAGTACTTC

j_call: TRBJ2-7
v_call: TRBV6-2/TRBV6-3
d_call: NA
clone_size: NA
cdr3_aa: CASSFGSEPYEQYF
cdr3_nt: TGTGCCAGCAGTTTTGGATCGGAGCCCTACGAGCAGTACTTC

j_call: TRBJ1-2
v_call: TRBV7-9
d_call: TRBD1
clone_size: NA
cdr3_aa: CASSPGTGSAGYTF
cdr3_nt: TGTGCCAGCAGCCCCGGGACAGGGAGTGCCGGCTACACCTTC

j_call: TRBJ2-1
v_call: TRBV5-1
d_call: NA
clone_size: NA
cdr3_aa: CASSQTPPNEQFF
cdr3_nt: TGCGCCAGCAGCCAGACACCCCCTAATGAGCAGTTCTTC

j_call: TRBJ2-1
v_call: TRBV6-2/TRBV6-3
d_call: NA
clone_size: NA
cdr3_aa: CASSRQAGGFYNEQFF
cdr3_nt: TGTGCCAGCAGCCGCCAAGCAGGGGGGTTTTACAATGAGCAGTTCTTC

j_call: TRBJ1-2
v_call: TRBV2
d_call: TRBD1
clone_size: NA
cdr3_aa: CASREDRERNYGYTF
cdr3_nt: TGTGCCAGCAGGGAAGACAGGGAAAGAAACTATGGCTACACCTTC

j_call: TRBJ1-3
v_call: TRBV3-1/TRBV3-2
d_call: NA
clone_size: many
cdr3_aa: CASSQGSADSGNTIYF
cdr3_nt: TGTGCCAGCAGCCAAGGGTCGGCGGATTCTGGAAACACCATATATTTT

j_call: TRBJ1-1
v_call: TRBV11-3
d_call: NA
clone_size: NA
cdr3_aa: CASSSTGEAFF
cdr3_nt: TGTGCCAGCAGCTCCACAGGTGAAGCTTTCTTT

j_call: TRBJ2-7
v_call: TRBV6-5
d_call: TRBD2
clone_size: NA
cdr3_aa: CASSYSREAYEQYF
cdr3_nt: TGTGCCAGCAGTTACTCACGGGAGGCCTACGAGCAGTACTTC

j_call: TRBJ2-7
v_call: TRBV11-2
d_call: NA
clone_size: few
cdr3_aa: CASSLGQIGYEQYF
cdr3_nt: TGTGCCAGCAGCTTAGGACAGATTGGCTACGAGCAGTACTTC

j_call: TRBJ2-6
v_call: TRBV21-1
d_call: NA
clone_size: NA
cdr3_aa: CASSRPKAGNSGANVLTF
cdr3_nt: TGTGCCAGCAGCCGCCCAAAGGCAGGGAACTCTGGGGCCAACGTCCTGACTTTC

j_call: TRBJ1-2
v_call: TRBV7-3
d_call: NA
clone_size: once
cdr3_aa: CASSLSVRESGYTF
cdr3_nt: TGTGCCAGCAGCTTATCCGTTCGGGAAAGTGGCTACACCTTC

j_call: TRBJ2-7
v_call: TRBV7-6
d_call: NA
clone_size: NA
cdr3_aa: CASSSSGLRTEQYF
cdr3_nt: TGTGCCAGCAGCTCATCCGGACTTCGGACCGAGCAGTACTTC

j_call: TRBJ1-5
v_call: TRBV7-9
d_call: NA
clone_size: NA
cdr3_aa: CASSRLTENQPQHF
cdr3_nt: TGTGCCAGCAGCCGCCTGACAGAAAATCAGCCCCAGCATTTT

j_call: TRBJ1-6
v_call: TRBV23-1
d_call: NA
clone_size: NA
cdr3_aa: CASSPPDSPLGYNSPLHF
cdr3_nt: TGCGCCAGCAGTCCCCCGGACAGCCCGTTAGGCTATAATTCACCCCTCCACTTT

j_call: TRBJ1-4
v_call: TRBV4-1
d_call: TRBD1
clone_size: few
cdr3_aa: CASSQVGTGGVGTNEKLFF
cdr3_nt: TGCGCCAGCAGCCAAGTTGGGACAGGGGGCGTCGGAACTAATGAAAAACTGTTTTTT

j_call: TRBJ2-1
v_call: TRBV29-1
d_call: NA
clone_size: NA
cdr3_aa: CSVRLTPFVVF
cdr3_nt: TGCAGCGTCCGTCTGACACCTTTTGTCGTCTTC

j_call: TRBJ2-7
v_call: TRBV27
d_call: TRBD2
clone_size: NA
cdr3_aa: CASSLRGTSLRSSYEQYF
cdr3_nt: TGTGCCAGCAGTTTACGCGGGACTAGTCTCCGAAGCTCCTACGAGCAGTACTTC

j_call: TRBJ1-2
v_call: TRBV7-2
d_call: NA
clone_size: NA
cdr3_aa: CASSLRGSTNYGYTF
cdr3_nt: TGTGCCAGCAGCTTACGGGGGTCCACTAACTATGGCTACACCTTC

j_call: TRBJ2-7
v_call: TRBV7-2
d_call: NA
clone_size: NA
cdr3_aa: CASSSPPGQTYEQYF
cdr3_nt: TGTGCCAGCAGCTCCCCTCCTGGACAGACCTACGAGCAGTACTTC

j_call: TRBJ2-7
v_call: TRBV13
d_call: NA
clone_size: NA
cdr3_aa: CASSLMTGSSYEQYF
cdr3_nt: TGTGCCAGCAGCTTAATGACAGGCTCCTCCTACGAGCAGTACTTC

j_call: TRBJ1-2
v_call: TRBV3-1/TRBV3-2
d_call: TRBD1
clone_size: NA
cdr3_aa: CASSHRDRNYGYTF
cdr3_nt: TGTGCCAGCAGCCACCGGGACAGAAACTATGGCTACACCTTC

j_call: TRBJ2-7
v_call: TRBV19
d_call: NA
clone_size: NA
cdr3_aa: CASSGSAGEQYF
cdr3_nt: TGTGCCAGTAGCGGGAGCGCTGGCGAGCAGTACTTC

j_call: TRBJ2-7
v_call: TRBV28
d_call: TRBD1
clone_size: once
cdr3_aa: CASSLNNRDRTSYEQYF
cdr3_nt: TGTGCCAGCAGTTTAAACAACCGGGACAGAACCTCCTACGAGCAGTACTTC

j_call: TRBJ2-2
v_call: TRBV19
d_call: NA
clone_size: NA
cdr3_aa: CASSTEGRRNTGELFF
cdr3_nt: TGTGCCAGTAGCACGGAGGGACGGAGAAACACCGGGGAGCTGTTTTTT

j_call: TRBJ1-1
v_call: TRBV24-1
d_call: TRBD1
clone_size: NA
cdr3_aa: CATSDPRRTGGERAFF
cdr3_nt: TGTGCCACCAGTGATCCCCGTCGGACAGGGGGTGAGAGAGCTTTCTTT